This T cell receptor beta chain was captured by sequencing in a study of neurological immune-mediated disorders. Points from the study as a whole: Across subjects, expanded clones had no CDR3 amino acid sequences in common, pointing to private repertoires in all groups. HTLV-1-associated myelopathy displayed the greatest TCR clonal expansion, and multiple sclerosis exhibited the smallest, lower than that of healthy controls.

Time point of the sample: longitudinal time-point 2. Synthesis of cDNA was performed by 5'RACE using 10-nucleotide random UMIs. From 15-18 subjects, each sequencing run yielded over 180 million TCR-beta sequences. TCRdb redid the calling of the 5' RACE reads with MiXCR, one entry per CDR3 protein. Of 57,000 or so distinct CDR3 sequences listed, about 10% are singletons. About this clonotype itself: Its antigen remains unidentified. A much more abundant neighbour one base away suggests this may be a read error.

The clonotype was recovered from a man aged 30-40 years in good health. Source material: PBMCs.

CDR3 nucleotides: TGCGCCACCCGGAGGACAGGGGTAGATACGCAGTATTTT. Protein sequence: CATRRTGVDTQYF. This chain uses TRBV5-1 with TRBJ2-3; the match to TRBD1 covers 9 bases. CDR1 SGHRS and CDR2 YFSETQ come from the germline V gene. The junction had 7 bases not matched to a gene; V was cut back by 9 bases and J by 5 bases. This CDR3 has 13 residues.